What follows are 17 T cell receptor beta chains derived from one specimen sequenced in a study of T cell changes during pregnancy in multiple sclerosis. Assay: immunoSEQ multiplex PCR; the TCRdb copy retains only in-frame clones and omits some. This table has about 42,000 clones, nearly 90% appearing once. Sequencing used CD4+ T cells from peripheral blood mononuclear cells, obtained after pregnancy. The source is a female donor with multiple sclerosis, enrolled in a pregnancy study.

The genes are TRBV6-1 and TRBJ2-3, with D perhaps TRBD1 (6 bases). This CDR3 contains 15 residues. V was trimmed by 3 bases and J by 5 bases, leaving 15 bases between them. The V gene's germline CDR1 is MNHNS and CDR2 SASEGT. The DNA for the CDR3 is TGTGCCAGCAGTGAGGTCTCAGGGGCGGGAGATACGCAGTATTTT. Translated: CASSEVSGAGDTQYF.

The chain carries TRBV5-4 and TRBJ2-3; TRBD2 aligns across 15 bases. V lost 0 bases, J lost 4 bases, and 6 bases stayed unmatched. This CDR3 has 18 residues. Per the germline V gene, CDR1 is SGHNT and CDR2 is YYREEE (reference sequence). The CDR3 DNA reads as TGTGCCAGCAGCTTGGTGCGGACTAGCGGGGGGGGACCAGATACGCAGTATTTT. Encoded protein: CASSLVRTSGGGPDTQYF.

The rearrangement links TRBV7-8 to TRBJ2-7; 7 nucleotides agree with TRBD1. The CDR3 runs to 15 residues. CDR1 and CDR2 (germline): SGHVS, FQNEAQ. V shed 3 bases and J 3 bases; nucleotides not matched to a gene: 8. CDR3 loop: CASSFSGQALYEQYF. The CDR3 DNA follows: TGTGCCAGCAGCTTCTCCGGACAGGCCCTCTACGAGCAGTACTTC. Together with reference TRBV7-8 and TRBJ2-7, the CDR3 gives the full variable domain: GAGVSQSPRYKVAKRGQDVALRCDPISGHVSLFWYQQALGQGPEFLTYFQNEAQLDKSGLPSDRFFAERPEGSVSTLKIQRTQQEDSAVYLCASSFSGQALYEQYFGPGTRLTVT.

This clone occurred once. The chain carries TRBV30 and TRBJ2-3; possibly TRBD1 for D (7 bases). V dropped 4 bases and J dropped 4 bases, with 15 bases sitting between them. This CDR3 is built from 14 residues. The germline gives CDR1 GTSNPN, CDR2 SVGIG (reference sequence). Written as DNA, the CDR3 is TGTGCCTGGAATCCAGGGGGGAGATCAGATACGCAGTATTTT. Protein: CAWNPGGRSDTQYF.

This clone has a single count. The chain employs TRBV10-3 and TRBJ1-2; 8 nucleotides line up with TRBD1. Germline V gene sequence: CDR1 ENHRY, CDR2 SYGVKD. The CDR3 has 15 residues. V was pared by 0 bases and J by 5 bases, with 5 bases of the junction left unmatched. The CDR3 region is CAISESTGEGYGYTF. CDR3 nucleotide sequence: TGTGCCATCAGTGAGTCGACAGGGGAGGGATATGGCTACACCTTC.

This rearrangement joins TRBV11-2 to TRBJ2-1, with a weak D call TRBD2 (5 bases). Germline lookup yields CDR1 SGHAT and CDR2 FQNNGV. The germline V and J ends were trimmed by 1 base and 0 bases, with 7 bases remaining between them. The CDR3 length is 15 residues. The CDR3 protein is CASSLAGSSYNEQFF. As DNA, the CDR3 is TGTGCCAGCAGCTTAGCGGGGAGCTCCTACAATGAGCAGTTCTTC.

The CDR3 DNA reads TGTGCCAGCAGCGTAGATATCGTCGGCTATGGCTACACCTTC. Translated: CASSVDIVGYGYTF. The chain uses TRBV9 and TRBJ1-2; D gene uncertain. This CDR3 comprises 14 residues. From germline, CDR1 is SGDLS and CDR2 YYNGEE. The ends were cut back, 0 bases at V and 4 bases at J, with 10 bases in the middle.

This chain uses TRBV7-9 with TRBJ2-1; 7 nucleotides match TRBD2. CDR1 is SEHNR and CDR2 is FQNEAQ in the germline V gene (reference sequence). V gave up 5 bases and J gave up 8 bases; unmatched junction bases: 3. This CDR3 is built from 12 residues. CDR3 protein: CASSGGGYEQFF. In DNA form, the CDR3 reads TGTGCCAGCAGCGGGGGGGGGTATGAGCAGTTCTTC.

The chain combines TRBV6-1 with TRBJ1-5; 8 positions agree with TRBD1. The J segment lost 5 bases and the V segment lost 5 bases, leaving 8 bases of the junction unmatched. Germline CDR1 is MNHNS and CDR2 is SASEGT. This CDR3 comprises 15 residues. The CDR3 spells CASSLGWGQDQPQHF. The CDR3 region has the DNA TGTGCCAGCAGTCTAGGGTGGGGACAGGATCAGCCCCAGCATTTT.

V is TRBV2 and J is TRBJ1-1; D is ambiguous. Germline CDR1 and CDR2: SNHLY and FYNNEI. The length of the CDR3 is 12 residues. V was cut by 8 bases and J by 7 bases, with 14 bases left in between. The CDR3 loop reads CASSRPGGEAFF. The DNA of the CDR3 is TGTGCCAGCTCCCGGCCGGGAGGTGAAGCTTTCTTT.

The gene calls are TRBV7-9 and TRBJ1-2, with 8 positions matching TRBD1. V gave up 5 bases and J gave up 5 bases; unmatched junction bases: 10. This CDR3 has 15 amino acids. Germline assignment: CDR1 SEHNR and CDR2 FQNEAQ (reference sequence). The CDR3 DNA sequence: TGTGCCAGCAGCCCCCAACCGGGACAGGATTATGGCTACACCTTC. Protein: CASSPQPGQDYGYTF.

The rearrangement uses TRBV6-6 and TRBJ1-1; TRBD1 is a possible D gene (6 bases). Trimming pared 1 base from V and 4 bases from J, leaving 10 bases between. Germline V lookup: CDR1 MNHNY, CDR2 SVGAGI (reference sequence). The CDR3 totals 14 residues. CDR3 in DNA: TGTGCCAGCAGTTACTACAGGGCCAGCACTGAAGCTTTCTTT. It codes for CASSYYRASTEAFF.

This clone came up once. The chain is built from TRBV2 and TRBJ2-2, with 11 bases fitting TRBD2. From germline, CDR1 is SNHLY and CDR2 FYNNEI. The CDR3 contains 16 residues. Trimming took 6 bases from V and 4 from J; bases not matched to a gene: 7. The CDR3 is CASRATTSGGTGELFF. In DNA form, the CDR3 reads TGTGCCAGCAGAGCCACCACTAGCGGGGGCACCGGGGAGCTGTTTTTT.

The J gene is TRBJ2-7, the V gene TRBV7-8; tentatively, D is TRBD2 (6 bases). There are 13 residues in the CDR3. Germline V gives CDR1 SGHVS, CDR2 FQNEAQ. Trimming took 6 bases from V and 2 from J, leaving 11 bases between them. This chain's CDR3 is CASSPWGAYEQYF. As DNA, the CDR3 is TGTGCCAGCAGTCCGTGGGGGGCCTACGAGCAGTACTTC.

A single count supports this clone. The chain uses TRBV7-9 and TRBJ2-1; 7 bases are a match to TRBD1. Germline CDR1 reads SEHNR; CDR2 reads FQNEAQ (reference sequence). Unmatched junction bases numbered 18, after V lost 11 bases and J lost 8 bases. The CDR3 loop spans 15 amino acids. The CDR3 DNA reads TGTGCCGTAGCCCTCAGAGGGGGCCCTGGGGATGAGCAGTTCTTC. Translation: CAVALRGGPGDEQFF.

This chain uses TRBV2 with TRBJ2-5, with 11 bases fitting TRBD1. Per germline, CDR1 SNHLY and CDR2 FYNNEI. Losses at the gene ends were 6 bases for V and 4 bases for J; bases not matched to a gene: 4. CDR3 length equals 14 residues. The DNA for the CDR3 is TGTGCCAGCAGCGTGGGACAGGGGGTAGAGACCCAGTACTTC. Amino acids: CASSVGQGVETQYF. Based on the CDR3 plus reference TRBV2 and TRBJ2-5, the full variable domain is EPEVTQTPSHQVTQMGQEVILRCVPISNHLYFYWYRQILGQKVEFLVSFYNNEISEKSEIFDDQFSVERPDGSNFTLKIRSTKLEDSAMYFCASSVGQGVETQYFGPGTRLLVL.

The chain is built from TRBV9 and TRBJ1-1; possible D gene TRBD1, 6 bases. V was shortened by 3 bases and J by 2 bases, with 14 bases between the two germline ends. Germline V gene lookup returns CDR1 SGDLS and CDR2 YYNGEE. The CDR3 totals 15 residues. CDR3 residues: CASSAWGGFNTEAFF. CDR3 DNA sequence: TGTGCCAGCAGCGCCTGGGGGGGCTTCAACACTGAAGCTTTCTTT.